Detailed here is one T cell receptor beta chain. Blood draws occurred at baseline, cycle 4 day 1, and cycle 7 day 1. Sequencing was performed with immunoSEQ multiplex PCR; in TCRdb, only in-frame clones are kept and a portion is missing. The profile shows under 15,000 clones, 60% to 80% of them singletons. The J segment lost 5 bases and the V segment lost 0 bases, leaving 4 bases of the junction unmatched. This CDR3 is 14 amino acids long. Germline assignment: CDR1 SGDLS and CDR2 YYNGEE. This sample stems from a study of OX40 agonist ivuxolimab in advanced cancers. Study information: Ivuxolimab, an antibody acting as an agonist of OX40 (CD134), was used to treat patients. People in dose escalation had one of these cancers: hepatocellular carcinoma, melanoma, renal cell or head and neck cancer. With a range of roughly 20 to 90, age averaged roughly 60 years, and 65% to 90% were male.

The chain employs TRBV9 and TRBJ2-7; 8 bases are a match to TRBD1. The source material was CD4+ or CD8+ T cells sorted from blood, sampled in a trial of the OX40 agonist ivuxolimab. The TCR was taken from an adult with an advanced solid tumor such as melanoma, head and neck, liver or kidney cancer. The chain's CDR3 is CASSVEDRVHEQYF. CDR3 nucleotides: TGTGCCAGCAGCGTAGAGGACAGGGTCCACGAGCAGTACTTC.